A single sample is the source of the 10 T cell receptor beta chains below, sequenced in a study of blood T cell repertoires in COVID-19. Using immunoSEQ multiplex PCR, the repertoire was profiled, and TCRdb retains in-frame clones only, with some absent. The sample yields under 200,000 clones, 86% seen once. Specimen: peripheral blood. The receptors were sampled from a woman between 55 and 75 years old with COVID-19, enrolled during active disease.

The CDR3 region has the DNA TGTGCCAGCTCACCGCCAGGGCAGCCCCAGCATTTT. Translated: CASSPPGQPQHF. The chain carries TRBV18 and TRBJ1-5, with a tentative D call TRBD1 (5 bases). This CDR3 region has 12 residues. Trimming shortened V by 3 bases and J by 7 bases, and 7 bases separated the two germline ends. Germline V gene lookup returns CDR1 KGHSH and CDR2 LQKENI.

The gene calls are TRBV14 and TRBJ1-2; 7 bases agree with TRBD1. The trim removed 0 bases at V and 2 bases at J, leaving 3 bases unmatched. Germline CDR1 reads SGHDN; CDR2 reads FVKESK. This CDR3 is built from 15 residues. This chain's CDR3 is CASSQESRGNYGYTF. The CDR3 bases are TGTGCCAGCAGCCAAGAGTCCAGGGGGAACTATGGCTACACCTTC.

J is TRBJ1-4 and V is TRBV30, with TRBD1 matching over 9 bases. The CDR3 loop spans 15 amino acids. Germline V gene data show CDR1 as GTSNPN and CDR2 as SVGIG (reference sequence). The trim removed 0 bases at V and 11 bases at J, leaving 10 bases unmatched. CDR3 coding DNA: TGTGCCTGGAGTGTACGAGGGACAGGGCAGCGGAAACTGTTTTTT. Encoded protein: CAWSVRGTGQRKLFF.

This sequence joins TRBV11-2 and TRBJ2-7, with 13 bases aligning to TRBD2. The CDR3 extends over 16 amino acids. Germline loops: CDR1 SGHAT, CDR2 FQNNGV. Unmatched junction bases numbered 5, after V lost 4 bases and J lost 2 bases. This CDR3 reads CASSSRLAGGPYEQYF. CDR3 DNA: TGTGCCAGCAGCTCAAGACTAGCGGGAGGCCCCTACGAGCAGTACTTC.

J is TRBJ2-7 and V is TRBV30; 9 nucleotides match TRBD1. CDR3 length: 13 amino acids. Germline V gene lookup returns CDR1 GTSNPN and CDR2 SVGIG (reference sequence). The J segment lost 6 bases and the V segment lost 0 bases, leaving 3 bases of the junction unmatched. The CDR3 DNA reads as TGTGCCTGGAGTGTAATGACAGGGGGCGAGCAGTACTTC. Translation gives CAWSVMTGGEQYF.

This chain joins TRBV30 and TRBJ1-6; TRBD1 aligns across 9 bases. Unmatched junction bases numbered 2, after V lost 3 bases and J lost 5 bases. There are 14 residues in the CDR3. Germline assignment: CDR1 GTSNPN and CDR2 SVGIG (reference sequence). The CDR3 is CAWSRDRDNSPLHF. The CDR3 DNA follows: TGTGCCTGGAGCCGGGACAGGGATAATTCACCCCTCCACTTT.

The J gene is TRBJ1-5, the V gene TRBV28; TRBD1 matches at 7 bases. CDR1 and CDR2 from the germline V gene are MDHEN and SYDVKM. This CDR3 has 16 residues. The trim removed 3 bases at V and 5 bases at J, leaving 10 bases unmatched. CDR3 in DNA: TGTGCCAGCAGTTTGACGGGTAACAGGGGTGATCAGCCCCAGCATTTT. Translation: CASSLTGNRGDQPQHF.

The V call is TRBV27, the J call TRBJ1-3; 11 bases agree with TRBD1. Germline CDR1 and CDR2: MNHEY and SMNVEV (reference sequence). The CDR3 is 19 amino acids. The junction had 15 bases not matched to a gene; V was cut back by 5 bases and J by 3 bases. The CDR3 DNA is TGTGCCAGCAGTCCCCTCGGGACAGGGGGACCTCTCGATGGAAACACCATATATTTT. Translated, it gives CASSPLGTGGPLDGNTIYF.

The genes are TRBV6-2 or TRBV6-3 and TRBJ2-3; TRBD2 matches at 7 bases. After removal of 5 bases from V and 5 bases from J, the junction contained 16 bases not matched to a gene. The CDR3 totals 17 residues. Germline V gives CDR1 MNHEY, CDR2 SVGEGT. The CDR3 is CASSDIGAAGRGDTQYF. CDR3 DNA sequence: TGTGCCAGCAGTGACATTGGGGCGGCGGGGAGGGGAGATACGCAGTATTTT.

The gene calls are TRBV11-3 and TRBJ2-1; TRBD2 aligns across 12 bases. The CDR3 is 18 residues long. The trim removed 3 bases at V and 3 bases at J, leaving 9 bases unmatched. Germline V gene data show CDR1 as SGHNT and CDR2 as YENEEA. The CDR3 spells CASSLRTSGAVIYNEQFF. DNA for the CDR3: TGTGCCAGCAGCTTGAGGACTAGCGGGGCGGTAATCTACAATGAGCAGTTCTTC.